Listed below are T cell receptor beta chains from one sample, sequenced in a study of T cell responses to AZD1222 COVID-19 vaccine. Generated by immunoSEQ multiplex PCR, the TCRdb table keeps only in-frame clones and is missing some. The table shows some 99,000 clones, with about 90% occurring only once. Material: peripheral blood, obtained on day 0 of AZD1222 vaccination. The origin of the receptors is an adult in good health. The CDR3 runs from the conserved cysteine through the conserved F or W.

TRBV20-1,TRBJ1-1,CSASGDPEAFF
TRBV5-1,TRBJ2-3,CASSVGLAGPGTQYF
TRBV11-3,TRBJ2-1,CASSLGLAGTSSYNEQFF
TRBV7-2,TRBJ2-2,CASSLVGLAGANTGELFF
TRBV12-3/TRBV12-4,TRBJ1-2,CASSLPRGYGYTF
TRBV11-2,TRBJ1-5,CASSSNVGINQPQHF
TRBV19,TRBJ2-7,CASSLQGRVDEQYF
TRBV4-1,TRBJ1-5,CASSRDSNSNQPQHF
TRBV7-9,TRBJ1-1,CASSLGGGFNTEAFF
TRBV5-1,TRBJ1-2,CASSFSGTGVDGYTF
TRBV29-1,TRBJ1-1,CSSGFPPRQAFF
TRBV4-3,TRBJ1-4,CASSRLTGLGEKLFF
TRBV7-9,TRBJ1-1,CASSLVGGEAFF
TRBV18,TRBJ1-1,CASSPNRAAGTEAFF
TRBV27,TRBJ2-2,CASRQGGRTGELFF
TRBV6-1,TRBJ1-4,CASSDQRTSEKLFF
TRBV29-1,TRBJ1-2,CSGGQGDYGYTF
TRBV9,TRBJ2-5,CASSVGPFEETQYF
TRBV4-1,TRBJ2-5,CASSQTGTGTETQYF
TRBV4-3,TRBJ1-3,CASSQEFISSNTIYF
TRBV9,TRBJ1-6,CASSAANSPLHF
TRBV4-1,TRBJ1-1,CASSQGPLQSGGAFF
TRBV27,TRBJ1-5,CASSLSWGLGGNQPQHF
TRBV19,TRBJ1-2,CASRLTGGFMTF
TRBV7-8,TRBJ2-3,CASSQREGGASDTQYF
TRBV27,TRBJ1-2,CASSYVDRGGYTF
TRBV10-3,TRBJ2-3,CAISDRGGAPWNGDTQYF
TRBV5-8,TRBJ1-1,CASSLVPYTEAFF
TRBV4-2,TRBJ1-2,CASSQALTGEDYGYTF
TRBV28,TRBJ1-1,CASSLKGLEAFF
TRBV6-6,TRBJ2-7,CASSYPPAASYEQYF
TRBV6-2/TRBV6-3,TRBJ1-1,CASSRAQGETEAFF
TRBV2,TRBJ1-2,CASSEGLNYGYTF
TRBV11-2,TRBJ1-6,CASSWDYTPLHF
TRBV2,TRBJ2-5,CASSVQGWETQYF
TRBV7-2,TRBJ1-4,CASSLGGTNEKLFF
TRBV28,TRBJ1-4,CASSFLGTGSEKLFF
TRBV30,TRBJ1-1,CAWSDPPTGTTTEAFF
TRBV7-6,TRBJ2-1,CASSLVKGAKDEQFF
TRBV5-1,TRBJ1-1,CASSWDRGTEAFF
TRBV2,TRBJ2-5,CASSAGTPYF
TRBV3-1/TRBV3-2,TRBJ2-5,CASSQAGQETQYF
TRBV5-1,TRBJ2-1,CASSHGLAGDYNEQFF
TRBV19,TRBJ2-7,CASQRSGHVYEQYF
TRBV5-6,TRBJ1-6,CASHTRRGSSYNSPLHF
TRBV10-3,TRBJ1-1,CAIRETLRDTEAFF
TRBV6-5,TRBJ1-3,CASSFRKGFWNTIYF
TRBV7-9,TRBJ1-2,CASSTSGDHGYTF
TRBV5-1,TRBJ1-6,CASSPRDRGNSPLHF
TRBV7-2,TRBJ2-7,CASSLAGGAYEQYF
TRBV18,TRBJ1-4,CASSPFEPGQGAEKLFF